These 20 T cell receptor beta chains were sequenced from one sample in a study of blood T cell repertoires in COVID-19. TCRdb's copy holds only in-frame clones and misses some; the assay was immunoSEQ multiplex PCR. This table holds about 140,000 clones, under 90% found once. Specimen: peripheral blood. These receptors came from a woman of 80 years or more in a cohort sampled during active or convalescent COVID-19.

V usage is TRBV18 and J usage is TRBJ1-2; no definite D call. Germline V gives CDR1 KGHSH, CDR2 LQKENI. This CDR3 spans 17 amino acids. V lost 6 bases to trimming and J lost 0 bases, with 20 bases between them. The CDR3 nucleotides are TGTGCCAGCTCCCTACCGACCAGAGGGAGCCCTAACTATGGCTACACCTTC. This translates into CASSLPTRGSPNYGYTF.

V usage is TRBV24-1 and J usage is TRBJ2-2; TRBD2 is a possible D gene (7 bases). CDR1 and CDR2 (germline): KGHDR, SFDVKD. This CDR3 spans 16 amino acids. Trimming pared 3 bases from V and 3 bases from J, leaving 13 bases between. CDR3 amino acids: CATSDQRGGYTGELFF. In DNA form, the CDR3 reads TGTGCCACCAGTGATCAAAGGGGGGGCTACACCGGGGAGCTGTTTTTT.

The rearrangement uses TRBV10-3 and TRBJ1-1; D gene unclear. Germline V CDR1 and CDR2: ENHRY, SYGVKD. Trimming shortened V by 4 bases and J by 1 base, and 7 bases separated the two germline ends. This CDR3 has 13 amino acids. The CDR3 nucleotides read TGTGCCATCAGTGCAGCAGGGAACACTGAAGCTTTCTTT. It translates to CAISAAGNTEAFF.

The chain couples TRBV4-1 to TRBJ2-7; tentative D call: TRBD2 (7 bases). CDR1 is MGHRA, CDR2 YSYEKL, per germline. The CDR3 extends over 15 amino acids. Trimming took 2 bases from V and 13 from J, leaving 24 bases between them. For the CDR3, the DNA is TGCGCCAGCAGCCAACTGAACGTCGCGGGGGCCCGCCGATACTTC. Translated: CASSQLNVAGARRYF.

This clone is a singleton in its sample. This rearrangement joins TRBV7-2 to TRBJ2-5; perhaps TRBD2 as D (6 bases). Germline loops: CDR1 SGHTA, CDR2 FQGNSA. CDR3 length: 19 residues. V lost 3 bases and J 0 bases, leaving 23 bases between the germline ends. The CDR3 bases are TGTGCCAGCAGCTTGTTCCCACCGCCCCGTAGCGGAAACCAAGAGACCCAGTACTTC. It translates to CASSLFPPPRSGNQETQYF.

The chain carries TRBV4-1 and TRBJ2-7; 9 nucleotides line up with TRBD2. Germline V gives CDR1 MGHRA, CDR2 YSYEKL. This CDR3 contains 16 residues. Trimming cost V 4 bases and J 5 bases; bases outside gene matches: 12. The CDR3 DNA reads as TGCGCCAGCAGCCTGTGGGGCGGGGGGGCCTTGGACGAGCAGTACTTC. Its protein product is CASSLWGGGALDEQYF.

This chain joins TRBV5-1 and TRBJ2-3, with D perhaps TRBD1 (6 bases). Germline loops: CDR1 SGHRS, CDR2 YFSETQ. Trimming pared 4 bases from V and 0 bases from J, leaving 12 bases between. The CDR3 has 15 residues. The CDR3 is CASSRAGQSTDTQYF. The CDR3 DNA reads TGCGCCAGCAGCCGGGCTGGACAGAGCACAGATACGCAGTATTTT.

The chain couples TRBV12-3 or TRBV12-4 to TRBJ2-7; a possible D gene is TRBD2 (5 bases). This CDR3 is built from 13 residues. The V gene lost 4 bases and the J gene lost 4 bases, with 11 bases spanning the gap. The CDR3 is CASSYGVAYEQYF. CDR3 bases: TGTGCCAGCAGTTACGGGGTGGCTTACGAGCAGTACTTC.

A word on this clone: Since no conserved phenylalanine or tryptophan closes the CDR3, a read error is the likely cause. Because the CDR3's place on the DNA is in doubt, the DNA is left out and the CDR3 is given as listed by TCRdb. The rearrangement uses TRBV6-1 and TRBJ1-1; the tabulated D call, TRBD1, remains unverified against the DNA. Germline CDR1 and CDR2: MNHNS and SASEGT. Inclusive of both ends, the CDR3 amounts to 10 amino acids. The CDR3 loop is CASSELGTLG.

The chain has TRBV7-2 and TRBJ2-2, with D possibly matching TRBD2 (5 bases). Looked up from germline, CDR1 is SGHTA and CDR2 is FQGNSA. V dropped 3 bases and J dropped 6 bases, with 17 bases sitting between them. The CDR3 is 16 residues long. Written as DNA, the CDR3 is TGTGCCAGCAGCTTCCCAGGTGTCGGGGTGGCCGGGGAGCTGTTTTTT. It translates to CASSFPGVGVAGELFF.

The chain carries TRBV9 and TRBJ2-4; unclear D gene. Germline loops: CDR1 SGDLS, CDR2 YYNGEE. V shed 0 bases and J shed 1 base, with 5 bases lying between them. CDR3 length: 14 amino acids. The CDR3 nucleotides read TGTGCCAGCAGCGTAGGCAGGGCCAAAAACATTCAGTACTTC. Encoded protein: CASSVGRAKNIQYF.

This clone was seen a handful of times. The gene calls are TRBV18 and TRBJ1-1; no clear D gene. CDR1 and CDR2 (germline): KGHSH, LQKENI. Trimming removed 0 bases at V and 5 bases at J, with 13 bases between. This CDR3 contains 15 residues. The CDR3 protein is CASSPPERVRTEAFF. The CDR3 coding sequence is TGTGCCAGCTCACCACCGGAACGGGTTCGGACTGAAGCTTTCTTT.

The chain is built from TRBV5-6 and TRBJ1-6; 8 bases line up with TRBD1. This CDR3 is built from 14 residues. CDR1 and CDR2 from the germline V gene are SGHDT and YYEEEE. V lost 4 bases, J lost 8 bases, and 5 bases stayed unmatched. CDR3 DNA sequence: TGTGCCAGCAGCCTGGGACAGGTTGATTCACCCCTCCACTTT. This encodes CASSLGQVDSPLHF.

In its sample, this clone was seen once. The chain recombines TRBV6-1 with TRBJ1-2; D might be TRBD1 (6 bases). This CDR3 has 14 residues. Germline V gene lookup returns CDR1 MNHNS and CDR2 SASEGT. V lost 2 bases and J 2 bases, leaving 9 bases between the germline ends. The CDR3 nucleotides read TGTGCCAGCAGTGAAATGACAGGAAACTATGGCTACACCTTC. It yields the protein CASSEMTGNYGYTF.

V usage is TRBV20-1 and J usage is TRBJ2-5; 10 bases fit TRBD2. V was pared by 3 bases and J by 5 bases, with 3 bases of the junction left unmatched. Germline V gives CDR1 DFQATT, CDR2 SNEGSKA (reference sequence). This CDR3 is built from 13 residues. DNA of the CDR3: TGCAGTGCTAGTAATAGCGGGGGGGAGACCCAGTACTTC. This translates into CSASNSGGETQYF.

The rearrangement links TRBV29-1 to TRBJ1-1, with D tentatively TRBD1 (6 bases). The V end lost 2 bases, the J end lost 4 bases, and 11 bases lay between the germline ends. The CDR3 spans 13 residues. Germline V gives CDR1 SQVTM, CDR2 ANQGSEA. DNA for the CDR3: TGCAGCGTTGAATGGACAGCCCTCACTGAAGCTTTCTTT. It codes for CSVEWTALTEAFF. Variable domain in full (rest from reference TRBV29-1 and TRBJ1-1): SAVISQKPSRDICQRGTSLTIQCQVDSQVTMMFWYRQQPGQSLTLIATANQGSEATYESGFVIDKFPISRPNLTFSTLTVSNMSPEDSSIYLCSVEWTALTEAFFGQGTRLTVV.

The chain recombines TRBV19 with TRBJ1-2; 7 bases fit TRBD1. Germline-derived CDR1 and CDR2 are LNHDA and SQIVND (reference sequence). V shed 7 bases, J shed 4 bases, and the junction held 9 bases outside the gene matches. The CDR3 length is 14 residues. CDR3 sequence (DNA): TGTGCCAGTACCCCCCCGGGACAGCTCTATGGCTACACCTTC. This translates into CASTPPGQLYGYTF.

The CDR3 spells CASSFSSGGAGETQYF. As DNA, the CDR3 is TGTGCCAGCAGCTTTTCTAGCGGGGGGGCCGGAGAGACCCAGTACTTC. This rearrangement joins TRBV7-2 to TRBJ2-5; TRBD2 agrees at 12 bases. The CDR3 runs 16 residues. Germline CDR1 SGHTA, CDR2 FQGNSA. The ends lost 3 bases at V and 4 bases at J; junction bases unmatched: 6.

The V gene is TRBV5-1, the J gene TRBJ1-2; 8 bases are shared with TRBD1. CDR1 is SGHRS and CDR2 is YFSETQ in the germline V gene. CDR3 length: 13 residues. Unmatched junction bases numbered 2, after V lost 0 bases and J lost 7 bases. CDR3 amino acids: CASSLGQGFGYTF. The CDR3 region has the DNA TGCGCCAGCAGCTTGGGACAGGGGTTTGGCTACACCTTC. The whole variable domain, remainder taken from reference TRBV5-1 and TRBJ1-2, is KAGVTQTPRYLIKTRGQQVTLSCSPISGHRSVSWYQQTPGQGLQFLFEYFSETQRNKGNFPGRFSGRQFSNSRSEMNVSTLELGDSALYLCASSLGQGFGYTFGSGTRLTVV.

CDR3 DNA: TGTGCCAGTAGTATCGGGACGGGGGGGCAAACCGGGGAGCTGTTTTTT. This encodes CASSIGTGGQTGELFF. The chain has TRBV19 and TRBJ2-2; 8 bases map to TRBD2. V was clipped by 3 bases and J by 5 bases; unmatched bases: 8. This CDR3 comprises 16 residues. Per the germline V gene, CDR1 is LNHDA and CDR2 is SQIVND (reference sequence).